Shown below are 13 T cell receptor beta chains from a single sample sequenced in a study of blood T cell repertoires in COVID-19 (dated by TCRdb to the early 2020s). The library was prepared using the immunoSEQ multiplex PCR assay. TCRdb obtained this table from immuneACCESS and retained in-frame rearrangements with V and J assigned. These tables miss some clones; where compared with another copy, unresolved V genes account for less than half of the shortfall, and the remainder is unexplained. The table for this sample lists about 140,000 clones; around 87% of them were counted only once. The ten largest clonotypes hold around 11% of the sample. Sequenced: PBMCs or T cells enriched from blood (not recorded which). These TCRs come from a man in his sixties who had recovered from COVID-19.

The chain uses TRBV6-5 and TRBJ2-1; TRBD1 matches at 12 bases. This CDR3 comprises 14 residues. The germline V gene has CDR1 MNHEY and CDR2 SVGAGI. The ends lost 11 bases at V and 8 bases at J; junction bases unmatched: 10. The CDR3 sequence is CAVIGTGGYHEQFF. CDR3 DNA sequence: TGTGCCGTGATCGGGACAGGGGGCTATCATGAGCAGTTCTTC.

The chain joins TRBV9 to TRBJ2-3, with D possibly TRBD2 on 5 matching bases. V lost 4 bases to trimming and J lost 6 bases, with 12 bases between them. The CDR3 totals 13 residues. The germline gives CDR1 SGDLS, CDR2 YYNGEE. The CDR3 loop reads CASSPRGADTQYF. The CDR3 DNA reads TGTGCCAGCAGCCCCCGGGGAGCGGATACGCAGTATTTT.

The V call is TRBV13, the J call TRBJ2-7; no reliable D call. The ends were cut back, 0 bases at V and 4 bases at J, with 4 bases in the middle. CDR3 length equals 12 residues. Germline V gene data show CDR1 as PRHDT and CDR2 as FYEKMQ (reference sequence). CDR3 nucleotide sequence: TGTGCCAGCAGCTTAGGTGCGTACGAGCAGTACTTC. It specifies CASSLGAYEQYF. Full variable domain (remainder filled in from reference TRBV13 and TRBJ2-7): AAGVIQSPRHLIKEKRETATLKCYPIPRHDTVYWYQQGPGQDPQFLISFYEKMQSDKGSIPDRFSAQQFSDYHSELNMSSLELGDSALYFCASSLGAYEQYFGPGTRLTVT.

The chain uses TRBV6-5 and TRBJ1-1, with D perhaps matching TRBD1 (6 bases). Trimming cost V 6 bases and J 3 bases, with 14 bases left between them. Germline V lookup: CDR1 MNHEY, CDR2 SVGAGI. CDR3 length: 14 residues. CDR3 DNA: TGTGCCAGCAGACCGACAGGATGGGACACTGAAGCTTTCTTT. Translation gives CASRPTGWDTEAFF.

This rearrangement joins TRBV4-1 to TRBJ1-6, with 8 positions matching TRBD1. The CDR3 is 15 amino acids. With V trimmed by 4 bases and J by 9 bases, 8 bases remained unmatched. CDR1 MGHRA and CDR2 YSYEKL come from the germline V gene. This CDR3 is CASSPPTGESSPLHF. The DNA of the CDR3 is TGCGCCAGCAGCCCCCCGACAGGGGAGAGTTCACCCCTCCACTTT.

J is TRBJ1-4 and V is TRBV28; 9 bases fit TRBD1. Germline loops: CDR1 MDHEN, CDR2 SYDVKM. The CDR3 is made up of 17 amino acids. V trimming: 3 bases; J trimming: 5 bases; junction bases outside the gene matches: 10. Here the CDR3 DNA reads TGTGCCAGCAGTTTTAGGGGACAGGGACCCTCGAATGAAAAACTGTTTTTT. It translates to CASSFRGQGPSNEKLFF. The whole variable domain, remainder taken from reference TRBV28 and TRBJ1-4, is DVKVTQSSRYLVKRTGEKVFLECVQDMDHENMFWYRQDPGLGLRLIYFSYDVKMKEKGDIPEGYSVSREKKERFSLILESASTNQTSMYLCASSFRGQGPSNEKLFFGSGTQLSVL.

The rearrangement joins TRBV6-5 to TRBJ1-1, with a weak D call TRBD1 (6 bases). Germline values: CDR1 MNHEY, CDR2 SVGAGI. The ends were cut back, 4 bases at V and 0 bases at J, with 15 bases in the middle. The CDR3 is 16 amino acids. CDR3 in DNA: TGTGCCAGCAGTTCCACCGGGACAAGGGTGAACACTGAAGCTTTCTTT. It codes for CASSSTGTRVNTEAFF.

This chain joins TRBV7-9 and TRBJ2-5; D might be TRBD1 (6 bases). The CDR3 has 14 amino acids. V was cut by 8 bases and J by 0 bases, with 13 bases left in between. Germline-derived CDR1 and CDR2 are SEHNR and FQNEAQ (reference sequence). The CDR3 spells CASRPGQYQETQYF. The CDR3 nucleotides read TGTGCCAGCCGGCCTGGACAGTACCAAGAGACCCAGTACTTC.

The chain employs TRBV7-8 and TRBJ2-2, with TRBD2 identical over 14 bases. CDR3 length: 19 residues. Germline V gives CDR1 SGHVS, CDR2 FQNEAQ. V lost 3 bases to trimming and J lost 3 bases; unmatched junction nucleotides: 9. DNA of the CDR3: TGTGCCAGCAGCTTCGTGACTAGCGGGAGGGCCCGTGACACCGGGGAGCTGTTTTTT. Protein product: CASSFVTSGRARDTGELFF. The variable domain in full, completed from reference TRBV7-8 and TRBJ2-2, reads GAGVSQSPRYKVAKRGQDVALRCDPISGHVSLFWYQQALGQGPEFLTYFQNEAQLDKSGLPSDRFFAERPEGSVSTLKIQRTQQEDSAVYLCASSFVTSGRARDTGELFFGEGSRLTVL.

The chain is built from TRBV24-1 and TRBJ2-3; 7 nucleotides line up with TRBD2. The V and J ends lost 1 base and 2 bases, in that order; junction bases with no gene match: 8. The V gene's germline CDR1 is KGHDR and CDR2 SFDVKD. CDR3 size: 17 residues. The CDR3 reads CATSDFAASGFTDTQYF. The CDR3 DNA is TGTGCCACCAGTGATTTTGCGGCTAGCGGATTCACAGATACGCAGTATTTT.

J is TRBJ2-3 and V is TRBV29-1, with 12 bases that match TRBD2. The CDR3 has 14 amino acids. With V trimmed by 4 bases and J by 1 base, 0 bases remained unmatched. Germline CDR1 and CDR2: SQVTM and ANQGSEA. The CDR3 DNA reads TGCAGCGTTGGGACTAGCGGGGGCACAGATACGCAGTATTTT. Its translation is CSVGTSGGTDTQYF.

This clone came up a few times. CDR3 amino acids: CASRVLQMETQYF. The CDR3 coding sequence is TGTGCCAGCAGGGTGTTGCAGATGGAGACCCAGTACTTC. The chain is built from TRBV28 and TRBJ2-5; D remains unclear. V was trimmed by 6 bases and J by 5 bases, leaving 13 bases between them. The CDR3 runs 13 residues. Germline V gives CDR1 MDHEN, CDR2 SYDVKM.

The chain employs TRBV25-1 and TRBJ2-1, with 10 bases identical to TRBD1. CDR1 MGHDK and CDR2 SYGVNS come from the germline V gene. The CDR3 has 16 amino acids. The V and J ends lost 2 bases and 3 bases, in that order; junction bases with no gene match: 4. CDR3 residues: CASSEPRTGGYNEQFF. The CDR3 DNA sequence: TGTGCCAGCAGTGAACCACGGACAGGGGGCTACAATGAGCAGTTCTTC.